This T cell receptor (beta chain) is drawn from a study of blood T cells in healthy people across ages. The study's findings and limits: Diversity estimates from one million T cells were considered underestimates. Measured against age, TCR beta diversity per million T cells decreased in a roughly linear manner. Donors of long life had a larger count of naive CD4+ cells and greater diversity than aged donors.

Through a sample-barcoded 5' primer and a J-beta primer mix, a second PCR was run for roughly 6 to 11 cycles. MiXCR, applied by TCRdb to the 5' RACE reads, yields one record per CDR3 protein. The sample has 1.4 million to 1.5 million distinct CDR3 sequences, about 43% seen once. The CDR3 length is 16 residues. Germline assignment: CDR1 MNHEY and CDR2 SVGAGI. Trimming removed 0 bases at V and 0 bases at J, with 11 bases between. A word on this clonotype: Its antigen is not identified.

This receptor was taken from a woman under 30 in good health. The chain employs TRBV6-5 and TRBJ1-2; no clear D. The specimen was blood. The CDR3: CASSYSDGRANYGYTF. For the CDR3, the DNA is TGTGCCAGCAGTTACTCGGACGGGCGAGCTAACTATGGCTACACCTTC.